A selection of T cell receptor beta chains follows, all from one sample in a study of T cell responses to AZD1222 COVID-19 vaccine. Measured with immunoSEQ multiplex PCR; TCRdb has only the in-frame clones, and not every one. The sample holds 95,000 to 100,000 clones, around 89% seen once. This sample comprised peripheral blood, obtained on day 0 of AZD1222 vaccination. The receptors shown here come from an adult in good health. Both conserved end residues are part of each CDR3. D genes are given only for firm matches. The size entry is marked missing in some rows and otherwise reads once, few, many or a size class.

V: TRBV28; size: few; J: TRBJ1-2; D: .; DNA: TGTGCCAGCAGTTTAGTGCCAGGGATGGGCTACACCTTC; CDR3: CASSLVPGMGYTF
V: TRBV19; size: .; J: TRBJ1-1; D: .; DNA: TGTGCCAGTAGTACCAACAGGGCGGCTGAAGCTTTCTTT; CDR3: CASSTNRAAEAFF
V: TRBV19; size: once; J: TRBJ1-2; D: .; DNA: TGTGCCAGTAGTATGGCTCGACCCCCTTGGGGCTACACCTTC; CDR3: CASSMARPPWGYTF
V: TRBV7-5; size: .; J: TRBJ2-5; D: .; DNA: TGTGCCAGAAGCTTGGTGGGTAGGGGACAGGGGGTGGAAGAGACCCAGTACTTC; CDR3: CARSLVGRGQGVEETQYF
V: TRBV7-9; size: .; J: TRBJ2-7; D: TRBD2; DNA: TGTGCCAGCGACCGAGCGGGATCCTACGAGCAGTACTTC; CDR3: CASDRAGSYEQYF
V: TRBV30; size: .; J: TRBJ1-2; D: .; DNA: TGTGCCTGGACTGTGGGGCATGGCTACACCTTC; CDR3: CAWTVGHGYTF
V: TRBV30; size: .; J: TRBJ2-7; D: .; DNA: TGTGCCTGGAGGGACAATTACGAGCAGTACTTC; CDR3: CAWRDNYEQYF
V: TRBV7-3; size: .; J: TRBJ2-6; D: .; DNA: TGTGCCAGCAGCTCCCGATTAGCCGGGGCCAACGTCCTGACTTTC; CDR3: CASSSRLAGANVLTF
V: TRBV4-1; size: .; J: TRBJ1-5; D: .; DNA: TGCGCCAGCAGCCAAGAAACAGCTTATAGCAATCAGCCCCAGCATTTT; CDR3: CASSQETAYSNQPQHF
V: TRBV28; size: .; J: TRBJ1-2; D: .; DNA: TGTGCCAGCATCCTAGGGTCAGGGGCGAGGGGCTACACCTTC; CDR3: CASILGSGARGYTF
V: TRBV4-1; size: .; J: TRBJ2-6; D: .; DNA: TGCGCCAGCAGCCAAGAGGCCAATTCAGGTCCAGGGGCCAACGTCCTGACTTTC; CDR3: CASSQEANSGPGANVLTF
V: TRBV5-4; size: .; J: TRBJ1-4; D: .; DNA: TGTGCCAGCAGCCAAGGAGGGGCGTCGGCTGAAAAACTGTTTTTT; CDR3: CASSQGGASAEKLFF
V: TRBV19; size: .; J: TRBJ1-5; D: TRBD1; DNA: TGTGCCACCCAAGGACAGGGAAGTCAGCCCCAGCATTTT; CDR3: CATQGQGSQPQHF
V: TRBV4-2; size: .; J: TRBJ2-3; D: TRBD1; DNA: TGTGCCAGCAGCCAAGTGAGGACAGGGTCCACAGATACGCAGTATTTT; CDR3: CASSQVRTGSTDTQYF
V: TRBV7-9; size: few; J: TRBJ2-1; D: TRBD2; DNA: TGTGCCAGCAGCTTAGTTACTAGCGGGGGCTATGAGCAGTTCTTC; CDR3: CASSLVTSGGYEQFF
V: TRBV28; size: .; J: TRBJ1-5; D: TRBD1; DNA: TGTGCCAGCAGGCAATACAGGGGGCGGGCGTTTGATCAGCCCCAGCATTTT; CDR3: CASRQYRGRAFDQPQHF
V: TRBV3-1/TRBV3-2; size: .; J: TRBJ2-2; D: TRBD2; DNA: TGTGCCAGCAGCCCCGGACTAGCGGGGGTAGGCGGGGAGCTGTTTTTT; CDR3: CASSPGLAGVGGELFF
V: TRBV30; size: few; J: TRBJ1-5; D: .; DNA: TGTGCCTGGAGTGAGGGGTTCAGGGGCAATCAGCCCCAGCATTTT; CDR3: CAWSEGFRGNQPQHF
V: TRBV19; size: .; J: TRBJ1-1; D: .; DNA: TGTGCCAGTAGTATAGCGGACGGCCTACGAGCTTTCTTT; CDR3: CASSIADGLRAFF
V: TRBV21-1; size: .; J: TRBJ2-2; D: .; DNA: TGTGCCACCCCGACAGGGGGGAACGGGGAGCTGTTTTTT; CDR3: CATPTGGNGELFF
V: TRBV2; size: once; J: TRBJ1-5; D: .; DNA: TGTGCCAGCAGCGCCTTGGCCACTTGGACGGGGGTCAATCAGCCCCAGCATTTT; CDR3: CASSALATWTGVNQPQHF
V: TRBV7-9; size: .; J: TRBJ2-7; D: TRBD1; DNA: TGTGCCACCACAGGGGAAACCTACGAGCAGTACTTC; CDR3: CATTGETYEQYF
V: TRBV19; size: .; J: TRBJ1-2; D: .; DNA: TGTGCCAGTAGTCCCCGCGGGGATTGGCAACATGGCTACACCTTC; CDR3: CASSPRGDWQHGYTF
V: TRBV27; size: .; J: TRBJ2-5; D: .; DNA: TGTGCCAGCAGTAAGGGCCGGAGGGGGACCATCCAAGAGACCCAGTACTTC; CDR3: CASSKGRRGTIQETQYF
V: TRBV6-1; size: .; J: TRBJ1-3; D: .; DNA: TGTGCCAGCAGTGAATGGTTATTGAGACAGGCATCCTCTGGAAACACCATATATTTT; CDR3: CASSEWLLRQASSGNTIYF
V: TRBV27; size: .; J: TRBJ1-1; D: TRBD1; DNA: TGTGCCAGCACGGGACAGATGAACACTGAAGCTTTCTTT; CDR3: CASTGQMNTEAFF
V: TRBV5-1; size: .; J: TRBJ2-1; D: .; DNA: TGCGCCAGCAGCTTGAAAGGTTGGGGGTCTTACAATGAGCAGTTCTTC; CDR3: CASSLKGWGSYNEQFF
V: TRBV6-4; size: .; J: TRBJ1-6; D: .; DNA: TGTGCCAGCAGTGTGACAGGTTTAGGCTCACCCCTCCACTTT; CDR3: CASSVTGLGSPLHF
V: TRBV5-8; size: .; J: TRBJ1-1; D: .; DNA: TGTGCCAGCAGCTCTCAACGGAGTTGGGACACTGAAGCTTTCTTT; CDR3: CASSSQRSWDTEAFF
V: TRBV3-1/TRBV3-2; size: .; J: TRBJ2-1; D: TRBD2; DNA: TGTGCCAGCAGCCAATCTCCCGGACTAGCGGGGGGATCTGAGCAGTTCTTC; CDR3: CASSQSPGLAGGSEQFF
V: TRBV3-1/TRBV3-2; size: .; J: TRBJ1-1; D: .; DNA: TGTGCCAGCAGCCGACAGAAGGACACTGAAGCTTTCTTT; CDR3: CASSRQKDTEAFF
V: TRBV10-1; size: .; J: TRBJ1-2; D: .; DNA: TGCGCCAGCAGTGAGGGGGGGACTAACTATGGCTACACCTTC; CDR3: CASSEGGTNYGYTF
V: TRBV5-1; size: .; J: TRBJ2-7; D: TRBD2; DNA: TGCGCCAGCAGCCAAATCCCAACTAGCGGGGGTAACGAGCAGTACTTC; CDR3: CASSQIPTSGGNEQYF
V: TRBV5-1; size: once; J: TRBJ1-4; D: TRBD1; DNA: TGCGCCAGCAGCGATCCGGGACAGGGGGCCCAAGAAAAACTGTTTTTT; CDR3: CASSDPGQGAQEKLFF
V: TRBV10-2; size: .; J: TRBJ1-4; D: .; DNA: TGCGCCAGCAGTGACCCAAGCGCAACTAATGAAAAACTGTTTTTT; CDR3: CASSDPSATNEKLFF
V: TRBV7-8; size: .; J: TRBJ2-1; D: TRBD1; DNA: TGTGCCAGCGGAGGCGGACAGGGCAGCTACAATGAGCAGTTCTTC; CDR3: CASGGGQGSYNEQFF
V: TRBV5-4; size: few; J: TRBJ1-2; D: .; DNA: TGTGCCAGCAGCGCCCCGGGTAGGGACTCAATCTATGGCTACACCTTC; CDR3: CASSAPGRDSIYGYTF
V: TRBV18; size: .; J: TRBJ1-6; D: .; DNA: TGTGCCAGCTCACCAGGGAATAATTCACCCCTCCACTTT; CDR3: CASSPGNNSPLHF
V: TRBV11-1; size: .; J: TRBJ1-1; D: .; DNA: TGTGCCAGCAGCTTAGGGCGGGGGTCCACTGAAGCTTTCTTT; CDR3: CASSLGRGSTEAFF
V: TRBV6-1; size: .; J: TRBJ2-1; D: .; DNA: TGTGCCAGCAGTGAAGTCCCGACTAACAATGAGCAGTTCTTC; CDR3: CASSEVPTNNEQFF
V: TRBV30; size: .; J: TRBJ1-4; D: .; DNA: TGTGCCTGGAGCGGGGGGTATGAAAAACTGTTTTTT; CDR3: CAWSGGYEKLFF
V: TRBV11-2; size: .; J: TRBJ2-3; D: .; DNA: TGTGCCAGCAGCTTAGTAGCAGGAATCACAGATACGCAGTATTTT; CDR3: CASSLVAGITDTQYF
V: TRBV19; size: .; J: TRBJ1-1; D: .; DNA: TGTGCCAGTAGTACCCTACAGGACACTGAAGCTTTCTTT; CDR3: CASSTLQDTEAFF
V: TRBV7-9; size: .; J: TRBJ1-1; D: .; DNA: TGTGCCAGCAGCTCGTCCGTTGAAGCTTTCTTT; CDR3: CASSSSVEAFF
V: TRBV19; size: .; J: TRBJ2-1; D: .; DNA: TGTGCCAGTAGTATAATGGGAGGCTACTACAATGAGCAGTTCTTC; CDR3: CASSIMGGYYNEQFF
V: TRBV27; size: .; J: TRBJ1-1; D: .; DNA: TGTGCCAGCAGCCCAGCGGGCTCGAGGTCGAACACTGAAGCTTTCTTT; CDR3: CASSPAGSRSNTEAFF
V: TRBV13; size: .; J: TRBJ1-6; D: .; DNA: TGTGCCAGCAGCTTAGAGGGTTCACCCCTCCACTTT; CDR3: CASSLEGSPLHF
V: TRBV5-4; size: .; J: TRBJ1-2; D: TRBD1; DNA: TGTGCCAGCAGCTTACAGGGGAGTCCCGGCTACACCTTC; CDR3: CASSLQGSPGYTF
V: TRBV2; size: .; J: TRBJ1-1; D: TRBD1; DNA: TGTGCCAGCAGTCCCGGACAGGGCAGGGGGAGGACTGAAGCTTTCTTT; CDR3: CASSPGQGRGRTEAFF
V: TRBV5-1; size: .; J: TRBJ2-2; D: .; DNA: TGCGCCAGCAAGCGTCAGACGAACACCGGGGAGCTGTTTTTT; CDR3: CASKRQTNTGELFF
V: TRBV5-4; size: .; J: TRBJ1-4; D: TRBD1; DNA: TGTGCCAGCAGCAAGGGACAGGGAGTACCTAATGAAAAACTGTTTTTT; CDR3: CASSKGQGVPNEKLFF
V: TRBV28; size: .; J: TRBJ1-1; D: .; DNA: TGTGCCAGCACCCCCCAATCGACGAGGGTCCCTGAAGCTTTCTTT; CDR3: CASTPQSTRVPEAFF
V: TRBV20-1; size: .; J: TRBJ1-4; D: .; DNA: TGCAGTGCTCGTGAGGTTACAACTAATGAAAAACTGTTTTTT; CDR3: CSAREVTTNEKLFF
V: TRBV7-2; size: .; J: TRBJ1-1; D: .; DNA: TGTGCCAGCAGGCTTCTGGGCTTTGACACTGAAGCTTTCTTT; CDR3: CASRLLGFDTEAFF
V: TRBV18; size: .; J: TRBJ2-5; D: .; DNA: TGTGCCAGCTCACCACGGTTACAAGAGACCCAGTACTTC; CDR3: CASSPRLQETQYF
V: TRBV2; size: .; J: TRBJ1-5; D: TRBD1; DNA: TGTGCCAGCAGTGAACAGGGGGCGGATCAGCCCCAGCATTTT; CDR3: CASSEQGADQPQHF
V: TRBV2; size: few; J: TRBJ1-6; D: .; DNA: TGTGCCAGCAGTGAAGCCAACAGAAATAATTCACCCCTCCACTTT; CDR3: CASSEANRNNSPLHF